The present T cell receptor beta chain was sequenced within a study of T cell changes during pregnancy in multiple sclerosis. The ends were cut back, 0 bases at V and 4 bases at J, with 4 bases in the middle. The CDR3 length is 13 residues. Germline CDR1 is LNHNV and CDR2 is YYDKDF (reference sequence). Profiling relied on immunoSEQ multiplex PCR, and the TCRdb table lists in-frame clones only, not all of them. The data hold 100,000 or so clones, with 90% to 95% observed a single time. This material consisted of peripheral blood, taken in the first trimester of pregnancy. The rearrangement links TRBV15 to TRBJ1-5; D not resolved. The origin of this receptor is a female donor with multiple sclerosis, enrolled in a pregnancy study. The CDR3 loop is CATSRDHNQPQHF. The CDR3 coding sequence is TGTGCCACCAGCAGAGATCATAATCAGCCCCAGCATTTT.